The 2 T cell receptor beta chains listed next were all sequenced from one sample in a study of immune heterogeneity within non-small cell lung tumors listed by TCRdb under 2018. Genomic DNA extracted from bulk tumor tissue served as TCR template, with about 600 ng gDNA amplified per sample. Multiple biopsies per primary tumor were taken during surgery, spaced as far apart as possible within the tumor mass. The study cohort was described as untreated, and patients were newly diagnosed NSCLC cases undergoing curative surgery. For sequencing, a HiSeq X Ten was employed. The TCR beta CDR3 region was amplified with a multiplex PCR system, in which a first round of nine to ten cycles was run using 32 V-gene forward and 13 J-gene reverse primers. The public reads were reanalyzed by TCRdb: fastp trimming at Q25, MiXCR alignment, in-frame beta chains only. CDR3 protein duplicates are merged, each entry listing the most common genes and DNA. The sample contains approximately 4,200 distinct CDR3 sequences, around 27% of them found a single time. Roughly an eighth of the sample lies in the top ten.

The sample consisted of lung tumor tissue. All receptors derive from a man aged 60 to 69 with non-small cell lung cancer.

This clonotype is medium-sized by share. This chain joins TRBV4-2 and TRBJ2-3; D remains unclear. CDR1 and CDR2 from the germline V gene are LGHNA and YNFKEQ. V was clipped by 1 base and J by 3 bases, with 14 bases between them. This CDR3 comprises 16 residues. In nucleotides, the CDR3 is TGTGCCAGCAGCCAAGGGGCCTTTGTGGGTACAGATACGCAGTATTTT. This translates into CASSQGAFVGTDTQYF.

As for this clonotype: This clone may be a read error of a much larger clone one base away. This chain connects TRBV11-3 to TRBJ2-7, with TRBD2 matching 13 bases. Germline assignment: CDR1 SGHNT and CDR2 YENEEA. The CDR3 sequence is 16 residues long. As DNA, the CDR3 is TGTGCCAGCAGCTTAGAGGGACTAGCGGGAAGATACGAGCAGCACTTC. Translated: CASSLEGLAGRYEQHF. Combining the CDR3 with reference TRBV11-3 and TRBJ2-7 gives the whole variable domain EAGVVQSPRYKIIEKKQPVAFWCNPISGHNTLYWYLQNLGQGPELLIRYENEEAVDDSQLPKDRFSAERLKGVDSTLKIQPAELGDSAVYLCASSLEGLAGRYEQHFGPGTRLTVT.